Below, 17 T cell receptor beta chains from the same sample are listed, as sequenced in a study of cytomegalovirus exposure and HLA in healthy donors. Repertoires were generated with immunoSEQ multiplex PCR, while TCRdb's copy carries only in-frame clones and drops some. The sample yields about 73,000 clones, around 90% seen once. The specimen sequenced was PBMCs. The receptors derive from a young woman in good health and CMV-seropositive.

The genes are TRBV4-3 and TRBJ1-6, with 7 positions matching TRBD1. V lost 2 bases and J lost 0; bases outside the gene matches: 10. This CDR3 has 19 amino acids. The germline CDR1 and CDR2 sequences are LGHNA and YSLEER. The CDR3 DNA is TGCGCCAGCAGCCAATATAGGGACAGTTGGAGCTCCTATAATTCACCCCTCCACTTT. Amino acid sequence: CASSQYRDSWSSYNSPLHF.

This chain uses TRBV5-4 with TRBJ2-1; a weak D match, TRBD1 (5 bases). Between the trimmed V and J ends, which lost 8 bases and 2 bases, there was a span of 11 bases. Germline V lookup: CDR1 SGHNT, CDR2 YYREEE (reference sequence). CDR3 size: 13 residues. The CDR3 nucleotides read TGTGCCAGTAAGGGGATTACCTACAATGAGCAGTTCTTC. Translated: CASKGITYNEQFF.

The gene calls are TRBV7-9 and TRBJ2-2; D is uncertain. Germline CDR1 is SEHNR and CDR2 is FQNEAQ (reference sequence). Trimming left V 4 bases short and J 2 bases short, with 14 bases between. The CDR3 has 16 amino acids. CDR3 residues: CASSSPLESNTGELFF. The CDR3 nucleotides are TGTGCCAGCAGCTCCCCCTTGGAGAGCAACACCGGGGAGCTGTTTTTT. Together with reference TRBV7-9 and TRBJ2-2, the CDR3 gives the full variable domain: DTGVSQNPRHKITKRGQNVTFRCDPISEHNRLYWYRQTLGQGPEFLTYFQNEAQLEKSRLLSDRFSAERPKGSFSTLEIQRTEQGDSAMYLCASSSPLESNTGELFFGEGSRLTVL.

The chain has TRBV2 and TRBJ1-2; 7 nucleotides agree with TRBD1. The CDR3 length is 16 residues. Germline CDR1 SNHLY, CDR2 FYNNEI. The J segment lost 4 bases and the V segment lost 0 bases, leaving 8 bases of the junction unmatched. As DNA, the CDR3 is TGTGCCAGCAGTGAAGCGGAAGGGGGCGGCCCCTATGGCTACACCTTC. Amino acid sequence: CASSEAEGGGPYGYTF.

The chain joins TRBV21-1 to TRBJ1-5; no check of the table's D call, TRBD1, against the DNA was made. TRBV21-1 is assigned pseudogene status. The CDR3 consists of 14 residues. CDR3 sequence: CASREHKGVQPQHF. The CDR3 region has the DNA TGTGCCAGCAGAGAACACAAGGGGGTTCAGCCCCAGCATTTT.

The CDR3 loop reads CASSGPDVGQVGDSPLHF. CDR3 nucleotide sequence: TGTGCCAGCAGCGGTCCCGACGTGGGACAGGTCGGCGATTCACCCCTCCACTTT. The V gene is TRBV7-9, the J gene TRBJ1-6, with 8 nucleotides matching TRBD1. Trimming cost V 5 bases and J 8 bases; bases outside gene matches: 17. Per the germline V gene, CDR1 is SEHNR and CDR2 is FQNEAQ (reference sequence). This CDR3 is 18 amino acids long.

Written as DNA, the CDR3 is TGCGCCAGCAGCCAAGATATGACAGGGAGTTATTCACCCCTCCACTTT. Amino acids: CASSQDMTGSYSPLHF. This sequence joins TRBV4-3 and TRBJ1-6, with 7 bases aligning to TRBD1. This CDR3 is built from 16 residues. Losses at the gene ends were 0 bases for V and 8 bases for J; bases not matched to a gene: 7. Germline V gene data show CDR1 as LGHNA and CDR2 as YSLEER.

This chain uses TRBV6-5 with TRBJ2-7; TRBD1 agrees at 7 bases. V lost 4 bases and J lost 0; bases outside the gene matches: 9. The CDR3 consists of 16 residues. CDR1 is MNHEY and CDR2 is SVGAGI in the germline V gene. The CDR3 DNA reads TGTGCCAGCAGTTCCCAAAACAGGGGCCGCTCCTACGAGCAGTACTTC. This encodes CASSSQNRGRSYEQYF.

The chain recombines TRBV5-4 with TRBJ1-2; the D gene is possibly TRBD1 (6 bases). The CDR3 totals 15 residues. Trimming left V 2 bases short and J 6 bases short, with 17 bases between. Germline CDR1 SGHNT, CDR2 YYREEE (reference sequence). CDR3 sequence: CASSFGQGRFDGYTF. The CDR3 DNA reads TGTGCCAGCAGCTTCGGCCAGGGGCGGTTCGATGGCTACACCTTC.

V gene TRBV15 combines with J gene TRBJ1-3; 9 positions match TRBD1. The V segment lost 3 bases and the J segment 4 bases; nucleotides outside the gene matches: 1. This CDR3 spans 14 amino acids. Germline V gene lookup returns CDR1 LNHNV and CDR2 YYDKDF (reference sequence). In DNA, the CDR3 is TGTGCCACCAGCAGGGGACAGGGAGGAAACACCATATATTTT. As protein: CATSRGQGGNTIYF.

This clone was found a few times. This chain links TRBV5-1 with TRBJ1-6; 8 positions match TRBD1. From germline, CDR1 is SGHRS and CDR2 YFSETQ. The CDR3 is made up of 15 amino acids. J lost 5 bases, V lost 6 bases, and 7 bases had no gene match. CDR3 residues: CASNPDRANNSPLHF. The CDR3 bases are TGCGCCAGCAACCCGGACAGGGCCAATAATTCACCCCTCCACTTT.

The rearrangement links TRBV5-1 to TRBJ1-2; no clear D. Between the trimmed V and J ends, which lost 0 bases and 5 bases, there was a span of 8 bases. Germline assignment: CDR1 SGHRS and CDR2 YFSETQ. The CDR3 is 13 residues long. CDR3 region: CASSLATAYGYTF. CDR3 DNA sequence: TGCGCCAGCAGCTTGGCTACAGCTTATGGCTACACCTTC.

The chain carries TRBV6-6 and TRBJ2-5; D is possibly TRBD1 (6 bases). Germline V CDR1 and CDR2: MNHNY, SVGAGI (reference sequence). The CDR3 loop spans 14 amino acids. With 4 bases removed from V and 2 bases from J, the gap between germline ends came to 11 bases. The DNA of the CDR3 is TGTGCCAGCAGTTTTGGGGGCACTCAAGAGACCCAGTACTTC. Its translation is CASSFGGTQETQYF.

V usage is TRBV30 and J usage is TRBJ2-1; the match to TRBD1 covers 12 bases. This CDR3 is 15 amino acids long. Trimming took 0 bases from V and 8 from J; bases not matched to a gene: 5. The V gene's germline CDR1 is GTSNPN and CDR2 SVGIG (reference sequence). CDR3 sequence: CAWSVLGQGADEQFF. As DNA, the CDR3 is TGTGCCTGGAGTGTACTGGGACAGGGGGCTGATGAGCAGTTCTTC.

The chain's CDR3 is CASSFYPGSYEQYF. The CDR3 nucleotides are TGTGCCAGCAGCTTTTACCCGGGTTCCTACGAGCAGTACTTC. V is TRBV5-8 and J is TRBJ2-7; D not certain. Per germline, CDR1 SGHTS and CDR2 YDEGEE. The CDR3 is 14 amino acids. V was pared by 2 bases and J by 1 base, with 10 bases between.

The rearrangement links TRBV7-9 to TRBJ1-2; 7 bases map to TRBD1. The junction had 9 bases not matched to a gene; V was cut back by 5 bases and J by 3 bases. Looked up from germline, CDR1 is SEHNR and CDR2 is FQNEAQ (reference sequence). The CDR3 length is 15 residues. The CDR3 protein is CASSPRDSPYYGYTF. The CDR3 coding sequence is TGTGCCAGCAGCCCCAGGGACAGCCCATACTATGGCTACACCTTC.

The V call is TRBV27, the J call TRBJ2-3; possibly TRBD2 for D (6 bases). This CDR3 has 16 residues. Germline V gene lookup returns CDR1 MNHEY and CDR2 SMNVEV (reference sequence). Trimming took 3 bases from V and 1 from J, leaving 14 bases between them. The CDR3 loop is CASSFSPGLRTDTQYF. In DNA, the CDR3 is TGTGCCAGCAGTTTCTCCCCGGGACTTCGCACAGATACGCAGTATTTT.